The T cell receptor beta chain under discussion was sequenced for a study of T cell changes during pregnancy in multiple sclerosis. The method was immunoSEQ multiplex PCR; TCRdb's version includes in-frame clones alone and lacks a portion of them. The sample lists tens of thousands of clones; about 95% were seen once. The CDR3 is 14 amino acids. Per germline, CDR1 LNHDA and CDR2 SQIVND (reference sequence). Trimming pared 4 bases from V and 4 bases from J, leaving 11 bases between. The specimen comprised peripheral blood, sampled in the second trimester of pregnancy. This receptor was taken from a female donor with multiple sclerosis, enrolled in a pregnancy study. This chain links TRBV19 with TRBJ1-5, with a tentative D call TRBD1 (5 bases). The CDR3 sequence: CASSKGGTNQPQHF. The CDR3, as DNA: TGTGCCAGTAGTAAAGGAGGGACTAATCAGCCCCAGCATTTT.